The 4 T cell receptor beta chains below all came from one sample that was sequenced in a study of OX40 agonist ivuxolimab in advanced cancers. The protocol was immunoSEQ multiplex PCR, while the TCRdb copy is restricted to in-frame clones and leaves out a portion. The sample consists of tens of thousands of clones, about 90% of them appearing once. Sequencing used CD4+ or CD8+ T cells sorted from blood, obtained in a trial of the OX40 agonist ivuxolimab. Receptor source: an adult with an advanced solid tumor such as melanoma, head and neck, liver or kidney cancer.

The chain uses TRBV19 and TRBJ1-1, with a possible D match to TRBD1 (6 bases). In germline, CDR1 is LNHDA, CDR2 SQIVND (reference sequence). The CDR3 length is 15 residues. V lost 6 bases and J lost 6, with 20 bases in between. The CDR3 bases are TGTGCCAGTAGCCCCCTGGCAGGGGAGAGACCTGAAGCTTTCTTT. Protein product: CASSPLAGERPEAFF.

This sequence joins TRBV27 and TRBJ1-5; the D gene is possibly TRBD1 (5 bases). V was shortened by 2 bases and J by 5 bases, with 13 bases between the two germline ends. The CDR3 runs 15 residues. Germline CDR1 MNHEY, CDR2 SMNVEV (reference sequence). DNA of the CDR3: TGTGCCAGCAGTTTAATCGGCAGGGTGGATCAGCCCCAGCATTTT. It is translated as CASSLIGRVDQPQHF.

This chain joins TRBV6-1 and TRBJ2-4; D remains unclear. CDR3 length: 15 residues. The germline V gene encodes CDR1 MNHNS and CDR2 SASEGT. V was shortened by 4 bases and J by 2 bases, with 12 bases between the two germline ends. The CDR3 here is CASSVDQVTKNIQYF. The CDR3 DNA follows: TGTGCCAGCAGTGTAGATCAGGTCACCAAAAACATTCAGTACTTC.

The genes are TRBV29-1 and TRBJ2-1; D unclear. From germline, CDR1 is SQVTM and CDR2 ANQGSEA. V shed 8 bases and J shed 5 bases, with 10 bases lying between them. This CDR3 spans 11 amino acids. The CDR3 DNA follows: TGCAGCCTGGAGAACCACAATGAGCAGTTCTTC. This translates into CSLENHNEQFF.